In its sample, the clone carrying this T cell receptor (beta chain) was seen many times. Its antigen is not known. These data are taken from a study of spatial heterogeneity in lung cancer. The wider study: Sequencing consistently turned up more beta-chain sequences than alpha-chain sequences. Whole-study findings and limits: At tumor resection, ubiquitous expanded TCRs were detected in blood more often than later.

The CDR3 loop spans 12 amino acids. CDR1 MDHEN and CDR2 SYDVKM come from the germline V gene. Trimming shortened V by 2 bases and J by 7 bases, and 8 bases separated the two germline ends. All TCR cDNA molecules were individually tagged with a unique molecular identifier. One entry per CDR3 protein results from TCRdb running MiXCR on the 5' RACE reads. The table has about 38,000 distinct CDR3 sequences, roughly 8% seen once. The time point: sample taken at primary tumor resection. TCRs were sequenced from unsorted whole RNA of tumor, nontumor lung or PBMC. A total of under 80 untreated early-stage non-small cell lung cancer patients served as donors.

J is TRBJ1-2 and V is TRBV28, with D unresolved. The receptor was derived from a male donor with early-stage non-small cell lung cancer. The sample consisted of PBMCs, taken at surgery. CDR3 nucleotide sequence: TGTGCCAGCAGTTTAGGGGTGCGTGGCTACACCTTC. Translation gives CASSLGVRGYTF.